Following are 9 T cell receptor beta chains from one sample sequenced in a study of T cell repertoires in cytomegalovirus infection. No antigen has been identified for these receptors. TCRdb ran MiXCR on the reads and lists one entry per CDR3 protein. The sample lists some 800,000 distinct CDR3 sequences, around a third occurring once. Sample: cultured CD8+ T cells from PBMCs, taken from culture after CMV antigen stimulation. These receptor sequences come from a human donor in good health (CMV status not recorded). Some clones in this sample may be carry-over from other donors' samples.

This chain joins TRBV27 and TRBJ1-1; TRBD1 matches 7 bases. CDR1 and CDR2 (germline): MNHEY, SMNVEV (reference sequence). J lost 2 bases, V lost 8 bases, and 14 bases had no gene match. The CDR3 runs 16 residues. The CDR3 loop reads CASGGSGTAVNTEAFF. Written as DNA, the CDR3 is TGTGCCAGCGGGGGAAGCGGGACAGCCGTAAACACTGAAGCTTTCTTT.

There are many counts of this clonotype. The CDR3 loop reads CASGPPLAGASYNEQFF. DNA for the CDR3: TGTGCTAGTGGTCCCCCACTAGCGGGGGCCTCCTACAATGAGCAGTTCTTC. The chain couples TRBV12-5 to TRBJ2-1, with 11 nucleotides matching TRBD2. Germline loops: CDR1 LGHNT, CDR2 FRNRAP. V gave up 5 bases and J gave up 0 bases; unmatched junction bases: 6. CDR3 length: 17 residues.

The chain carries TRBV7-9 and TRBJ2-7, with 8 positions matching TRBD2. The V gene end was trimmed by 5 bases and the J gene end by 2 bases; junction bases not matched to a gene: 11. The germline gives CDR1 SEHNR, CDR2 FQNEAQ (reference sequence). CDR3 length equals 16 residues. The CDR3 loop reads CASSPFKRGFTYEQYF. CDR3 bases: TGTGCCAGCAGCCCTTTTAAGCGGGGGTTTACCTACGAGCAGTACTTC.

This clonotype was recorded a few times. V is TRBV7-8 and J is TRBJ2-5; D may correspond to TRBD1 or TRBD2 (5 bases each). From germline, CDR1 is SGHVS and CDR2 FQNEAQ. This CDR3 spans 16 amino acids. V was cut by 5 bases and J by 2 bases, with 18 bases left in between. CDR3 amino acids: CASSPRAGRRQETQYF. CDR3 DNA: TGTGCCAGCAGCCCGAGGGCAGGGAGACGGCAAGAGACCCAGTACTTC.

The gene calls are TRBV29-1 and TRBJ2-1, with 9 positions matching TRBD1. J gave up 7 bases and V 3 bases, and 10 bases lay outside the gene matches. CDR1 is SQVTM, CDR2 ANQGSEA, per germline. This CDR3 region has 15 residues. Here the CDR3 DNA reads TGCAGCGTTGATTTAGGGGACAGGGTAGCGAATGAGCAGTTCTTC. Its translation is CSVDLGDRVANEQFF.

This chain connects TRBV20-1 to TRBJ2-7; no reliable D call. The CDR3 totals 12 residues. V was clipped by 6 bases and J by 3 bases, with 12 bases between them. CDR1 DFQATT and CDR2 SNEGSKA come from the germline V gene (reference sequence). The CDR3: CSARTSGYEQYV. CDR3 sequence (DNA): TGCAGTGCCCGAACCTCGGGCTACGAGCAGTACGTC.

This chain links TRBV4-3 with TRBJ1-5; possibly TRBD1 for D (5 bases). V lost 0 bases and J lost 5, with 11 bases in between. The CDR3 length is 15 residues. Germline CDR1 is LGHNA and CDR2 is YSLEER. CDR3 nucleotides: TGCGCCAGCAGCCAAGATGTGGGGGGAGATCAGCCCCAGCATTTT. It encodes CASSQDVGGDQPQHF.

The V call is TRBV19, the J call TRBJ1-3; no reliable D call. Germline-derived CDR1 and CDR2 are LNHDA and SQIVND (reference sequence). V lost 3 bases and J 2 bases, leaving 8 bases between the germline ends. CDR3 length: 14 residues. For the CDR3, the DNA is TGTGCCAGTAGTATTGCCGAGGCTGGAAACACCATATATTTT. It encodes CASSIAEAGNTIYF.

The chain combines TRBV10-3 with TRBJ2-6; D possibly corresponds to TRBD2 (6 bases). Germline CDR1 and CDR2: ENHRY and SYGVKD. V shed 6 bases and J shed 6 bases, with 21 bases lying between them. The length of the CDR3 is 17 residues. In nucleotides, the CDR3 is TGTGCCATCAGCGGGGCCCCCGGGGGTGGGCTGGCCAACGTCCTGACTTTC. It codes for CAISGAPGGGLANVLTF.